Listed below are T cell receptor beta chains from one sample, sequenced in a study of human T cells and chemical hapten exposure. A single record per CDR3 protein comes from TCRdb applying MiXCR to the RACE reads. The sample includes about 140,000 distinct CDR3 sequences, over 9.5% seen only once; the top ten take around 1.4%. Here the sequenced sample was whole blood, taken in connection with sensitization to the hapten diphenylcyclopropenone (DPC). The receptors here all came from a woman in her 50s with alopecia areata. Some clones in this sample may be carry-over from other donors' samples. Both conserved end residues are part of each CDR3. Each record gives: V gene, D gene, J gene, clone size, CDR3 protein, CDR3 DNA. The D gene is left open where the match is weak. Rows give clone size only sometimes, using once, few, many, or a class for an expanded clone.

TRBV7-9	NA	TRBJ2-2	NA	CASSLGRVGKSTGELFF	TGTGCCAGCAGCTTAGGACGAGTGGGGAAAAGCACCGGGGAGCTGTTTTTT
TRBV5-5	NA	TRBJ2-4	NA	CASSWQVLAKNIQYF	TGTGCCAGCAGCTGGCAGGTTCTAGCCAAAAACATTCAGTACTTC
TRBV7-9	NA	TRBJ1-1	NA	CASRLNVRETEAFF	TGTGCCAGCCGCCTTAACGTTCGGGAGACTGAAGCTTTCTTT
TRBV11-2	TRBD2	TRBJ2-1	few	CASSPSGTSGKGSYNEQFF	TGTGCCAGCAGCCCCTCCGGCACTAGCGGGAAGGGATCCTACAATGAGCAGTTCTTC
TRBV3-1	NA	TRBJ2-7	many	CASSQGSRSYEQYF	TGTGCCAGCAGCCAAGGCAGCCGCTCCTACGAGCAGTACTTC
TRBV7-6	TRBD2	TRBJ2-3	few	CASSLRGTSGSTDTQYF	TGTGCCAGCAGCCTCCGGGGGACTAGCGGGAGCACAGATACGCAGTATTTT
TRBV20-1	NA	TRBJ2-3	NA	CSASGSQTDTQYF	TGCAGTGCTAGCGGGAGTCAAACAGATACGCAGTATTTT
TRBV9	TRBD2	TRBJ2-1	NA	CASSLGTSGPRDEQFF	TGTGCCAGCAGCCTCGGGACTAGCGGGCCTAGGGATGAGCAGTTCTTC
TRBV29-1	NA	TRBJ2-7	NA	CSVEDRGLYEQYF	TGCAGCGTTGAAGATCGTGGCCTTTACGAGCAGTACTTC
TRBV5-1	NA	TRBJ2-7	NA	CASSLGSSLYEQYF	TGCGCCAGCAGCTTGGGTTCAAGTCTCTACGAGCAGTACTTC
TRBV9	NA	TRBJ2-7	NA	CASSVGGSPYEQYF	TGTGCCAGCAGCGTAGGAGGGTCCCCCTACGAGCAGTACTTC
TRBV4-1	NA	TRBJ2-7	few	CASSQVSGGGYEQYF	TGCGCCAGCAGCCAAGTTAGCGGTGGGGGCTACGAGCAGTACTTC
TRBV30	TRBD2	TRBJ2-7	few	CAWRGLADEEQYF	TGTGCCTGGAGAGGACTAGCGGATGAAGAGCAGTACTTC
TRBV12-3/TRBV12-4	NA	TRBJ2-7	few	CASTSSSSDSYEQYF	TGTGCCAGCACCTCCAGTTCGAGCGATTCCTACGAGCAGTACTTC
TRBV12-3/TRBV12-4	NA	TRBJ1-5	few	CASSLFLLSNQPQHF	TGTGCCAGCAGTTTATTTCTCCTAAGCAATCAGCCCCAGCATTTT
TRBV7-3	TRBD2	TRBJ2-7	NA	CASSPTGTGGSYEQYF	TGTGCCAGCAGCCCAACGGGGACGGGAGGCTCCTACGAGCAGTACTTC
TRBV28	NA	TRBJ2-2	few	CASSSDREADTGELFF	TGTGCCAGCAGTTCCGACAGGGAGGCGGACACCGGGGAGCTGTTTTTT
TRBV7-6	TRBD1	TRBJ2-1	many	CASSQQTGGSWRSSYNEQFF	TGTGCCAGCAGCCAACAGACAGGGGGAAGTTGGCGGAGCTCCTACAATGAGCAGTTCTTC
TRBV23-1	NA	TRBJ2-1	few	CAQGVVNEQFF	TGCGCCCAGGGAGTTGTGAATGAGCAGTTCTTC
TRBV7-2	NA	TRBJ2-7	many	CASSLRAYEQYF	TGTGCCAGCAGCTTGCGAGCCTACGAGCAGTACTTC
TRBV2	TRBD1	TRBJ1-1	many	CASSRGVENTEAFF	TGTGCCAGCAGCAGGGGGGTTGAGAACACTGAAGCTTTCTTT
TRBV12-3/TRBV12-4	TRBD1	TRBJ2-5	few	CASSGTGGAETQYF	TGTGCCAGCAGCGGGACAGGCGGGGCAGAGACCCAGTACTTC